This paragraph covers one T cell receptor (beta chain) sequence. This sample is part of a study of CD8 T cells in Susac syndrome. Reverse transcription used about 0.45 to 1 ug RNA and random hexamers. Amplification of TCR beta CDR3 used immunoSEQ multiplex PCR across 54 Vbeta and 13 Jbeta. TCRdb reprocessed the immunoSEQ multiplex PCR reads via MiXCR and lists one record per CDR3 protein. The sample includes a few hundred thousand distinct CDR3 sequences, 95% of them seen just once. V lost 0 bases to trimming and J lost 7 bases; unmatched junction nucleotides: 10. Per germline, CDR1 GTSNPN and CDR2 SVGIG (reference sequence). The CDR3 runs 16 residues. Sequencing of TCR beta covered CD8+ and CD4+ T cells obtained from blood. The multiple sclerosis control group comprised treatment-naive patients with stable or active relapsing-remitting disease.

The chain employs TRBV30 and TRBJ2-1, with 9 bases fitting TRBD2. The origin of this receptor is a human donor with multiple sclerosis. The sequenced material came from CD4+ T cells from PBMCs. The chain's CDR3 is CAWSVVSGTSWNEQFF. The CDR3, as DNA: TGTGCCTGGAGTGTAGTTTCGGGGACTAGCTGGAATGAGCAGTTCTTC.